The entry that follows covers one T cell receptor beta chain sequence. The data were taken from a study of blood T cell repertoires in COVID-19. Study as a whole: There were acute and convalescent COVID-19 samples, and they came from the United States, Italy and Spain. Sources were T cells, B-cell-depleted T cells, or PBMCs; the material itself was cDNA or gDNA.

The germline V gene has CDR1 MNHEY and CDR2 SVGAGI. Trimming removed 6 bases from V and 0 bases from J, with 8 bases in between. The CDR3 has 13 residues. In the study's own analysis: Amplifying reference gene primers gave estimates of nucleated cell counts. Data came from immunoSEQ multiplex PCR; TCRdb stores just in-frame clones and leaves some out. The V and J calls and the clone size are those of that table, but D and trimming were determined from the DNA. Of approximately 110,000 clones listed, around four fifths are singletons. Specimen: peripheral blood. The receptor was isolated from a man between 65 and 80 years old with acute or convalescent COVID-19. The chain links TRBV6-5 to TRBJ1-1; D not certain. CDR3: CASSPRMNTEAFF. The DNA of the CDR3 is TGTGCCAGCAGCCCCAGGATGAACACTGAAGCTTTCTTT.